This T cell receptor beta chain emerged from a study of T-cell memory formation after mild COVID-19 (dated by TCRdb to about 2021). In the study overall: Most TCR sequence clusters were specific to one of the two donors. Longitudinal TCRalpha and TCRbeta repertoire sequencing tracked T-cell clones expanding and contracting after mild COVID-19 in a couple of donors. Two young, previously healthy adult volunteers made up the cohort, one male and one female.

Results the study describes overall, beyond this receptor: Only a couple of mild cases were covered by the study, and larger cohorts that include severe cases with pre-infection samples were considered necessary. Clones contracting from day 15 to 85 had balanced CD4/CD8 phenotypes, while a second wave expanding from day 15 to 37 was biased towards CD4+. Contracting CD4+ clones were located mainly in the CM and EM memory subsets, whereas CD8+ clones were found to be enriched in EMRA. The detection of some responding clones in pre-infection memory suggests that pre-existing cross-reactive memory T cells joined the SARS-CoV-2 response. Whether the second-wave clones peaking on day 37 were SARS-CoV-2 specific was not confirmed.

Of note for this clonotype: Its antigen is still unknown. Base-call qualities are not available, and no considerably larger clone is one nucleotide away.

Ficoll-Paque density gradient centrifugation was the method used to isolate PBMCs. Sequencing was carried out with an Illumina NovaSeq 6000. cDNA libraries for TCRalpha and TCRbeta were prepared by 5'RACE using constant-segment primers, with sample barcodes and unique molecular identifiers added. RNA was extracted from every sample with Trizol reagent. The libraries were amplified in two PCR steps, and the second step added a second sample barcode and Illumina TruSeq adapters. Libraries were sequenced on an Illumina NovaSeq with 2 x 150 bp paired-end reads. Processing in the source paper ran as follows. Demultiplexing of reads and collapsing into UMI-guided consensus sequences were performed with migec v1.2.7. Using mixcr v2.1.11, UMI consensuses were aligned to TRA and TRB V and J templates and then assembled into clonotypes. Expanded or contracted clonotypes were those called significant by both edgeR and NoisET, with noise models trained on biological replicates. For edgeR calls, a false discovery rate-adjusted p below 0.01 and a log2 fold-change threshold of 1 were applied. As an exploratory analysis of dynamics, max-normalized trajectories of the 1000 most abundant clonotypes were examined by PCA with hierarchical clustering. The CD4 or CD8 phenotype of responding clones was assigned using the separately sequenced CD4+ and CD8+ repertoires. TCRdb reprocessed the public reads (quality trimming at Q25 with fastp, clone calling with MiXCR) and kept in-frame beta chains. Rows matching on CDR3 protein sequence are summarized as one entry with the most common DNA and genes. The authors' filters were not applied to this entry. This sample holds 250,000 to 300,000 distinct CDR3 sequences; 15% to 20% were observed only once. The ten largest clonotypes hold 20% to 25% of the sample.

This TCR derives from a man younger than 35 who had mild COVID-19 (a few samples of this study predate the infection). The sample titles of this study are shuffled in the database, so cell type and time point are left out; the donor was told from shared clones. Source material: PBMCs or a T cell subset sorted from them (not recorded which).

This receptor has the CDR3 CASSRTMQETQYF. The nucleotides read TGTGCCAGCAGTAGGACGATGCAAGAGACCCAGTACTTC. The chain employs TRBV6-5 and TRBJ2-5; the D gene is not confidently resolved. From the cysteine up to the phenylalanine, the CDR3 has a length of 13 residues. The CDR3 DNA has 39 bases and is translated from base 1. V gives up 5 bases and J gives up 2 bases, and the segment between their germline ends measures 9 bases. Reading the germline V gene gives CDR1 MNHEY and CDR2 SVGAGI.